Listed here is a single T cell receptor (beta chain). The same CDR3 arises from other DNA sequences in this sample as well. This entry comes from a study of blood T cell repertoires in COVID-19. Study information: The origin of the acute and convalescent COVID-19 samples was the United States, Italy and Spain.

Measured with immunoSEQ multiplex PCR; TCRdb has only the in-frame clones, and not every one. The data show more than 200,000 clones, 65% to 85% seen once. The sequence derives from a man in his forties or fifties with active or convalescent COVID-19. The sample consisted of peripheral blood.

Here the CDR3 reads CASSLSRGRTEAFF. In DNA, the CDR3 is TGTGCCAGCAGTTTATCCAGGGGGAGGACTGAAGCTTTCTTT. This sequence joins TRBV27 and TRBJ1-1, with 7 nucleotides matching TRBD1. The CDR3 extends over 14 amino acids. V lost 0 bases, J lost 5 bases, and 3 bases stayed unmatched. Germline CDR1 is MNHEY and CDR2 is SMNVEV (reference sequence).